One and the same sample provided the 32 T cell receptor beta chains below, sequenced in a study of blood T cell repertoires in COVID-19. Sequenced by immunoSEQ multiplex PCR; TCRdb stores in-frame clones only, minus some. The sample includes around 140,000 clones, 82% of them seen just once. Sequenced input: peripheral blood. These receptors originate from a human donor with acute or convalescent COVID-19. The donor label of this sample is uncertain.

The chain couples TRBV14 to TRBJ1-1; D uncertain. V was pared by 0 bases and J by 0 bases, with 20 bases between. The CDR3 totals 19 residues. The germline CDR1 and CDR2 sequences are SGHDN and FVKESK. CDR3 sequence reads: CASSQDSPFAAFMNTEAFF. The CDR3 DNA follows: TGTGCCAGCAGCCAAGACTCCCCCTTCGCCGCGTTTATGAACACTGAAGCTTTCTTT.

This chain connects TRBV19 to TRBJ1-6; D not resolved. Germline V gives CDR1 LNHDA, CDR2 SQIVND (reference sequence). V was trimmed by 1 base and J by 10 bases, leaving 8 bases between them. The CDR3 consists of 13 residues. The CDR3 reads CASSIGGRSPLHF. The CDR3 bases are TGTGCCAGTAGTATAGGCGGCAGATCACCCCTCCACTTT. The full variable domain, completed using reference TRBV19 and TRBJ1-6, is DGGITQSPKYLFRKEGQNVTLSCEQNLNHDAMYWYRQDPGQGLRLIYYSQIVNDFQKGDIAEGYSVSREKKESFPLTVTSAQKNPTAFYLCASSIGGRSPLHFGNGTRLTVT.

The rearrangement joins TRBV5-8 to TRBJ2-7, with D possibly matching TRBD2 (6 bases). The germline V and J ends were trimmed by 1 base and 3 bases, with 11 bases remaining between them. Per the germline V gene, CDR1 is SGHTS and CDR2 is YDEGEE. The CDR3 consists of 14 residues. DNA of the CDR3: TGTGCCAGCAGCTTGAGTATGCGGGGCTACGAGCAGTACTTC. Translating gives CASSLSMRGYEQYF.

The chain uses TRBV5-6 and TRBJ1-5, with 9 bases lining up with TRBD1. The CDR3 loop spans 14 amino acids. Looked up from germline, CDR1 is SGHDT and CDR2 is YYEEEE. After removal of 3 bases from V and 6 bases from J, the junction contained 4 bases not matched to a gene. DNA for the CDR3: TGTGCCAGCAGCTCGACAGGGGGTACTCAGCCCCAGCATTTT. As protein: CASSSTGGTQPQHF.

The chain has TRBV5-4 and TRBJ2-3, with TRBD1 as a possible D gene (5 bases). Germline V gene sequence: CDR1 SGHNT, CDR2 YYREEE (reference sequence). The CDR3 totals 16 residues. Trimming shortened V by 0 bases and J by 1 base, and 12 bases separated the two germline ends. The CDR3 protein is CASSLAQGIGTDTQYF. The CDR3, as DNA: TGTGCCAGCAGCTTGGCGCAGGGTATAGGCACAGATACGCAGTATTTT.

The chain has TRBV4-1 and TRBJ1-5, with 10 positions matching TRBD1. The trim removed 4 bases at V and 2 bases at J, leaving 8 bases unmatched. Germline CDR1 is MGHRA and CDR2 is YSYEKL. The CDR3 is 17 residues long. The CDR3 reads CASSPAGQGKGNQPQHF. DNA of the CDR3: TGCGCCAGCAGCCCGGCGGGACAGGGGAAGGGCAATCAGCCCCAGCATTTT.

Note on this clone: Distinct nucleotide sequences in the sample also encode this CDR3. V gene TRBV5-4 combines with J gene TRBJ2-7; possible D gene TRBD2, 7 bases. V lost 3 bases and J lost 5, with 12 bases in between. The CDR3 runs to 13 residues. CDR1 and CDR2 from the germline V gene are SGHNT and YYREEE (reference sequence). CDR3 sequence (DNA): TGTGCCAGCAGCTCCCGGGGGGCAGACGAGCAGTACTTC. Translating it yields CASSSRGADEQYF.

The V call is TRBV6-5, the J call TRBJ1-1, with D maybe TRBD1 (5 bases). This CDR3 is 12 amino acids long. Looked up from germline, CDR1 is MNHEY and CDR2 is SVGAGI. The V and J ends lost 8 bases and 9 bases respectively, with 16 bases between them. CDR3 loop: CASLPGEGKAFF. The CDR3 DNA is TGTGCCAGCCTTCCGGGGGAGGGGAAAGCTTTCTTT.

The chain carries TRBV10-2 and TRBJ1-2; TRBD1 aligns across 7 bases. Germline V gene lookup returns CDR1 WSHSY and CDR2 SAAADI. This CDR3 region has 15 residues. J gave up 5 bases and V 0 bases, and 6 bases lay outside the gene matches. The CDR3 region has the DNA TGCGCCAGCAGTGAGTCGGTGGACAGGACTTATGGCTACACCTTC. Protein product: CASSESVDRTYGYTF.

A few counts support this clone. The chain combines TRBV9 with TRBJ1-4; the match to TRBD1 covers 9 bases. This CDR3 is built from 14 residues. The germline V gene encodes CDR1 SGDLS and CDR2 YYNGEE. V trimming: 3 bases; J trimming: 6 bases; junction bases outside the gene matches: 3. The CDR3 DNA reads TGTGCCAGCAGCGGTCGACAGGGGGATGAAAAACTGTTTTTT. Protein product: CASSGRQGDEKLFF.

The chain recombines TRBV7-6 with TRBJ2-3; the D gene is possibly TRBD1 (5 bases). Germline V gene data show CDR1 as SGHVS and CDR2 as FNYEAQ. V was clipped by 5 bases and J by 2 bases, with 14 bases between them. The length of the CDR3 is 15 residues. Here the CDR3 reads CASSPTGIVTDTQYF. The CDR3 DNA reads TGTGCCAGCAGCCCCACAGGAATAGTCACAGATACGCAGTATTTT.

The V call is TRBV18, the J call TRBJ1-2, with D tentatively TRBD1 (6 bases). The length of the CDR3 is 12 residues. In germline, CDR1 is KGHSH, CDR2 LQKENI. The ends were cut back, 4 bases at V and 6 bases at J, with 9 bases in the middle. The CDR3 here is CASSLAGDGYTF. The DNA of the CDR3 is TGTGCCAGCTCACTGGCAGGGGATGGCTACACCTTC. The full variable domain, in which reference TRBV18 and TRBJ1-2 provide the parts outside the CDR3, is NAGVMQNPRHLVRRRGQEARLRCSPMKGHSHVYWYRQLPEEGLKFMVYLQKENIIDESGMPKERFSAEFPKEGPSILRIQQVVRGDSAAYFCASSLAGDGYTFGSGTRLTVV.

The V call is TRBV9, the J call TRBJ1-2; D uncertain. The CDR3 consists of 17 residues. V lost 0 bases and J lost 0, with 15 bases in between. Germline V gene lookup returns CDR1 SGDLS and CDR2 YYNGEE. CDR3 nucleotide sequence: TGTGCCAGCAGCGTAGAAAGTCCAGTCGCAGCTAACTATGGCTACACCTTC. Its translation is CASSVESPVAANYGYTF.

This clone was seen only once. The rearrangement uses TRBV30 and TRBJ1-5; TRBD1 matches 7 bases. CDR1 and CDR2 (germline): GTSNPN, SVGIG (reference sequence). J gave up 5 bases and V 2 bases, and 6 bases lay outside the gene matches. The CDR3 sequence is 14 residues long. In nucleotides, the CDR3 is TGTGCCTGGAGTCCAGGGACAGCTGATCAGCCCCAGCATTTT. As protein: CAWSPGTADQPQHF.

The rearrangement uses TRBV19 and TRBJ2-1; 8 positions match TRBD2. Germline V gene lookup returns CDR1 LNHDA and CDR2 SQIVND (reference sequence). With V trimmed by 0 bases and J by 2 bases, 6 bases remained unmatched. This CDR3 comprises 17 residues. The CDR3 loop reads CASSIDITGGAYNEQFF. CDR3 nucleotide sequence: TGTGCCAGTAGTATAGATATAACGGGGGGGGCCTACAATGAGCAGTTCTTC.

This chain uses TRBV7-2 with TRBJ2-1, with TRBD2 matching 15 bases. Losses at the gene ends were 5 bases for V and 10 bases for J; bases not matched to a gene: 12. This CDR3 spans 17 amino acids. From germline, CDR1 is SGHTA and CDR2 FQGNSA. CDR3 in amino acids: CASSLPGTSGGPLEQFF. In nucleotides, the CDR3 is TGTGCCAGCAGCCTCCCCGGGACTAGCGGGGGGCCCCTAGAGCAGTTCTTC.

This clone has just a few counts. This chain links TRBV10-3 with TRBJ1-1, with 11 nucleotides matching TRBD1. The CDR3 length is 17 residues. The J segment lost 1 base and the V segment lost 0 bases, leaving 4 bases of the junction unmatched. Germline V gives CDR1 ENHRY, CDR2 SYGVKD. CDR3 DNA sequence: TGTGCCATCAGTGAGTCGGGACAGGGGGGAAAGAACACTGAAGCTTTCTTT. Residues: CAISESGQGGKNTEAFF.

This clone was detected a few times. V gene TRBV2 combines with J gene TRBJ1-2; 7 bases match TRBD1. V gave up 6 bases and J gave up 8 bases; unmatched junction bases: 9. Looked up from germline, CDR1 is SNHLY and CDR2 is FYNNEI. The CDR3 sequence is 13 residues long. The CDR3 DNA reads TGTGCCAGCAGGGGCACGACAGGGCTCGGCTACACCTTC. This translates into CASRGTTGLGYTF.

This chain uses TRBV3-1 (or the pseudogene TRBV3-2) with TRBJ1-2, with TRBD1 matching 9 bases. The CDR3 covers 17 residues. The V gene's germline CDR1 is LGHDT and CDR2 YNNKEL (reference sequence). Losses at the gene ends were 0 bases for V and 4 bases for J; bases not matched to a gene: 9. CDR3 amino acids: CASSQDTDGTGPYGYTF. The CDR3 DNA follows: TGTGCCAGCAGCCAAGATACGGACGGGACAGGGCCCTATGGCTACACCTTC.

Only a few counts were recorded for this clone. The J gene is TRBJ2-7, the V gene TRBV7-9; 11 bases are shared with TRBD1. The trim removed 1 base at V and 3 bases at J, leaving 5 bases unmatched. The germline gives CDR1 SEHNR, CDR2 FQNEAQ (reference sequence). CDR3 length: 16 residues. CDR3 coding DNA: TGTGCCAGCAGCTTAGGGACAGGGGGCGTGTACTACGAGCAGTACTTC. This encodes CASSLGTGGVYYEQYF.

This CDR3 is CASNPGTGFNSPLHF. The CDR3 nucleotides are TGTGCCAGCAACCCCGGGACAGGCTTTAATTCACCCCTCCACTTT. J is TRBJ1-6 and V is TRBV6-5, with 8 positions matching TRBD1. Germline V gene lookup returns CDR1 MNHEY and CDR2 SVGAGI. The V segment lost 7 bases and the J segment 6 bases; nucleotides outside the gene matches: 8. This CDR3 spans 15 amino acids.

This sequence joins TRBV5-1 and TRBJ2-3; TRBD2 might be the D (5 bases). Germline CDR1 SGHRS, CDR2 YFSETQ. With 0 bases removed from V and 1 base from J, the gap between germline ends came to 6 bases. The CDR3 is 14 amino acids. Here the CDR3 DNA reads TGCGCCAGCAGCTTGGCCGGGGGCACAGATACGCAGTATTTT. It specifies CASSLAGGTDTQYF.

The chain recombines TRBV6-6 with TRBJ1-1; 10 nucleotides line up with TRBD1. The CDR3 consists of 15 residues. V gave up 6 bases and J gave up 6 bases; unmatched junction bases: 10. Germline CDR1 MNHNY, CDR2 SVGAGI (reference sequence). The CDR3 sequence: CASSDADRGPPEAFF. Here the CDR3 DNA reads TGTGCCAGCAGCGACGCCGACAGGGGGCCTCCTGAAGCTTTCTTT.

The CDR3 here is CASPLRVDTEAFF. CDR3 DNA sequence: TGTGCCAGCCCCCTCAGGGTAGACACTGAAGCTTTCTTT. The J gene is TRBJ1-1, the V gene TRBV27; possibly TRBD1 for D (5 bases). CDR1 is MNHEY and CDR2 is SMNVEV in the germline V gene (reference sequence). The CDR3 extends over 13 amino acids. Trimming took off 8 bases at V and 3 bases at J, with 13 bases between the two ends.

The CDR3 DNA reads as TGTGCCAGCAGCTTTGATCGAGGCGCAAAACTGTTTTTT. Amino acids: CASSFDRGAKLFF. The chain carries TRBV11-2 and TRBJ1-4; D ambiguous. Germline V gene lookup returns CDR1 SGHAT and CDR2 FQNNGV. V lost 3 bases to trimming and J lost 10 bases, with 12 bases between them. This CDR3 comprises 13 residues. Full variable domain (remainder filled in from reference TRBV11-2 and TRBJ1-4): EAGVAQSPRYKIIEKRQSVAFWCNPISGHATLYWYQQILGQGPKLLIQFQNNGVVDDSQLPKDRFSAERLKGVDSTLKIQPAKLEDSAVYLCASSFDRGAKLFFGSGTQLSVL.

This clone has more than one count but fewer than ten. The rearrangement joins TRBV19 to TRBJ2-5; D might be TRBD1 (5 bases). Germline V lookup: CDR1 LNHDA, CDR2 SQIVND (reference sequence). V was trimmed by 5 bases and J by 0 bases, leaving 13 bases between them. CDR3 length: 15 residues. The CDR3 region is CASSSSGWDQETQYF. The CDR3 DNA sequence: TGTGCCAGTAGTTCATCAGGGTGGGACCAAGAGACCCAGTACTTC.

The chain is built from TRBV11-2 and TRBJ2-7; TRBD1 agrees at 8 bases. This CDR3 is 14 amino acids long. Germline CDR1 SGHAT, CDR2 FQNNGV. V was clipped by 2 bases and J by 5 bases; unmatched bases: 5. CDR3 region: CASSLSRGRDEQYF. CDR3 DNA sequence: TGTGCCAGCAGCTTAAGCAGGGGGCGCGACGAGCAGTACTTC.

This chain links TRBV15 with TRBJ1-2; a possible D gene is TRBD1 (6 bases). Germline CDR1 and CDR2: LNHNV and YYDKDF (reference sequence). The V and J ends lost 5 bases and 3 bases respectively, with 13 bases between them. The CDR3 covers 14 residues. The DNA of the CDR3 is TGTGCCACCAGCGAGGCAGGGGCCTACTATGGCTACACCTTC. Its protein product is CATSEAGAYYGYTF.

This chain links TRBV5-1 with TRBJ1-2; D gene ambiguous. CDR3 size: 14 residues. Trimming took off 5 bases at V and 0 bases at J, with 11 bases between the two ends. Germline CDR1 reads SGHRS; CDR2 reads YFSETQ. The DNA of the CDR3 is TGCGCCAGCAGTAGCGGCGGAGCTAACTATGGCTACACCTTC. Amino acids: CASSSGGANYGYTF.

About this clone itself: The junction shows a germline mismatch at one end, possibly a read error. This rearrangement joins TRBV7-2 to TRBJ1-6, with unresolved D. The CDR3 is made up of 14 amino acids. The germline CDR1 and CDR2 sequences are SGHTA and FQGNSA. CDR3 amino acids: CASSLMEANSPLHF. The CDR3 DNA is TGTGCCAGCAGCTTAATGGAAGCGAATTCGCCCCTCCACTTT.

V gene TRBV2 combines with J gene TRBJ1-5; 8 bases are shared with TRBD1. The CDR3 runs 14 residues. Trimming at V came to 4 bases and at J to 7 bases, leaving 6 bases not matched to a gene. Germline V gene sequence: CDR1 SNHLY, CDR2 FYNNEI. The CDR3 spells CASSGSGGRQPQHF. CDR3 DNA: TGTGCCAGCAGTGGATCAGGGGGCCGACAGCCCCAGCATTTT.

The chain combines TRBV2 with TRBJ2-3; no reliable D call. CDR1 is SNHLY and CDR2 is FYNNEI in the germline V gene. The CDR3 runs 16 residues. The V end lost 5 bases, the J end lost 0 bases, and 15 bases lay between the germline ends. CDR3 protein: CASSPFGVASTDTQYF. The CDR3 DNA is TGTGCCAGCAGTCCCTTTGGTGTGGCTAGCACAGATACGCAGTATTTT.